This entry is about one T cell receptor beta chain. Its antigen is unidentified. Assay used: immunoSEQ multiplex PCR; TCRdb lists only in-frame clones, some missing. The sample lists 100,000 to 150,000 clones; 80% to 90% were seen once. The sample belongs to a study of cytotoxic CD8 clonotypes in ibrutinib-treated CLL. Study-wide points: Clonality climbed at ibrutinib response, then dropped toward baseline at progression. On treatment, the uncommon public clonotypes contracted or remained stable.

Germline V lookup: CDR1 SGHTA, CDR2 FQGNSA. V shed 6 bases, J shed 5 bases, and the junction held 7 bases outside the gene matches. The CDR3 is made up of 14 amino acids. The material was PBMCs, obtained after 24 months of ibrutinib treatment. J is TRBJ2-3 and V is TRBV7-2, with 8 bases lining up with TRBD2. This receptor was obtained from a human donor with chronic lymphocytic leukemia. CDR3 DNA: TGTGCCAGCAGGTTTACCGGGGGGGTAGATACGCAGTATTTT. Translation: CASRFTGGVDTQYF.